This T cell receptor beta chain is from a study of blood T cell repertoires in COVID-19. On the study more broadly: T cells, B-cell-depleted T cells, or PBMCs provided the cDNA or gDNA that served as material.

Authors' analysis steps: Estimation of nucleated cell counts relied on the amplification of reference gene primers. Clones were read by immunoSEQ multiplex PCR, and TCRdb kept only the in-frame ones, dropping some. Clonal size and the V and J genes are those of that table, whereas D and trimming came from the DNA. The repertoire consists of 200,000 to 250,000 clones, with almost 90% occurring once and the leading ten covering 2.5% to 3.5%. To note about this clone: The sample contains more than one DNA sequence encoding this CDR3.

The trim removed 6 bases at V and 2 bases at J, leaving 4 bases unmatched. The CDR3 sequence is 14 residues long. The germline V gene has CDR1 KGHSH and CDR2 LQKENI. J is TRBJ2-7 and V is TRBV18; 10 bases fit TRBD1. This receptor was identified in a woman aged 60-75 years with acute or convalescent COVID-19. The sample taken for sequencing was peripheral blood. The CDR3 sequence: CASSLGQGAYEQYF. The CDR3 DNA sequence: TGTGCCAGCTCCCTAGGACAGGGGGCCTACGAGCAGTACTTC.